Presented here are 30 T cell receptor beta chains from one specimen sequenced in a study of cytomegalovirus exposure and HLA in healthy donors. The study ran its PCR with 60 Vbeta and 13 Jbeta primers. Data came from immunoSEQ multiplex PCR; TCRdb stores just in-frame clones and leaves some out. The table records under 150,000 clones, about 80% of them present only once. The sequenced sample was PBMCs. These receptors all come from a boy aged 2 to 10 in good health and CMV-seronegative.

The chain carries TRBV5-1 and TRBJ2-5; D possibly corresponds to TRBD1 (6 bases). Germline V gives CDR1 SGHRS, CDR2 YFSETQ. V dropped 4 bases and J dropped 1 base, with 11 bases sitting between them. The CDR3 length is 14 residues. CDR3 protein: CASSPGTTQETQYF. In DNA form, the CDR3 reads TGCGCCAGCAGCCCTGGGACAACCCAAGAGACCCAGTACTTC.

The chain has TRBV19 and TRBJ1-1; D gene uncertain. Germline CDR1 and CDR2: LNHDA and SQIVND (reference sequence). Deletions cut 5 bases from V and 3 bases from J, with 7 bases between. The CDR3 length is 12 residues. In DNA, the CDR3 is TGTGCCAGTAGTTATATAGACACTGAAGCTTTCTTT. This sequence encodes CASSYIDTEAFF.

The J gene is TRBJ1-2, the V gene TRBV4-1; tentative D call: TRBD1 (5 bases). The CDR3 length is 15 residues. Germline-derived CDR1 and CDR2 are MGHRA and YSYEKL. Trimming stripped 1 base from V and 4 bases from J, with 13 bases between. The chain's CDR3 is CASSQVGRGGYGYTF. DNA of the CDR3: TGCGCCAGCAGCCAAGTGGGAAGGGGAGGCTATGGCTACACCTTC.

In nucleotides, the CDR3 is TGTGCCAGCAGCCAAAAAACCGCTAGCGACGACACAGATACGCAGTATTTT. Translation: CASSQKTASDDTDTQYF. The chain joins TRBV7-9 to TRBJ2-3; TRBD2 might be the D (6 bases). The CDR3 totals 17 residues. Between the trimmed V and J ends, which lost 5 bases and 2 bases, there was a span of 20 bases. The germline V gene encodes CDR1 SEHNR and CDR2 FQNEAQ (reference sequence).

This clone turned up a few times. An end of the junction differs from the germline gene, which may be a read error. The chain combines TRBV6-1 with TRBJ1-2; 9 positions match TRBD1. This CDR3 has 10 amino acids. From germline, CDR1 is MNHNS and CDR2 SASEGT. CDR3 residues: CASSARQGEF. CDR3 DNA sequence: TGTGCCAGCAGTGCCCGACAGGGGGAATTC.

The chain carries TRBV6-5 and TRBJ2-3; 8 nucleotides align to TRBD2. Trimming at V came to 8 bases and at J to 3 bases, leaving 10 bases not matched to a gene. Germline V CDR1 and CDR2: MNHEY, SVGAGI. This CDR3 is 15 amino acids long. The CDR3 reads CASGRRSGGTDTQYF. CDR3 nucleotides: TGTGCCAGCGGTCGGCGGAGCGGGGGTACAGATACGCAGTATTTT.

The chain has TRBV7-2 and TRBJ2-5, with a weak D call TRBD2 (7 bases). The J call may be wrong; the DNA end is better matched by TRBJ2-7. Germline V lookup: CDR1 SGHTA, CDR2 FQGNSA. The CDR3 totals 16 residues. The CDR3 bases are TGTGCCAGCAGCTTAAGGGGGGGATTCAAAGGAGACGAGCAGTACTTC. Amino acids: CASSLRGGFKGDEQYF.

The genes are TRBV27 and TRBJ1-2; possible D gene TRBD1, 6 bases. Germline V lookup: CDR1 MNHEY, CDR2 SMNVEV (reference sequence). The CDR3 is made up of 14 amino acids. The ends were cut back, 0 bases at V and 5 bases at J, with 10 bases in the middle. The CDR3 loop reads CASSLSGQGYGYTF. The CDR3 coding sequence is TGTGCCAGCAGTTTATCGGGGCAGGGGTATGGCTACACCTTC.

The CDR3 loop is CASRLTQGESTEAFF. The DNA for the CDR3 is TGTGCCAGCAGGCTGACACAGGGAGAGAGCACTGAAGCTTTCTTT. The chain carries TRBV6-1 and TRBJ1-1; D may be TRBD1 (6 bases). CDR1 is MNHNS, CDR2 SASEGT, per germline. V was shortened by 6 bases and J by 4 bases, with 18 bases between the two germline ends. There are 15 residues in the CDR3.

The CDR3 loop is CASSLAGGSFEQFF. CDR3 in DNA: TGTGCCAGCAGCCTAGCGGGGGGGTCTTTTGAGCAGTTCTTC. The chain uses TRBV7-3 and TRBJ2-1; 12 nucleotides line up with TRBD2. Per germline, CDR1 SGHTA and CDR2 FQGTGA. There are 14 residues in the CDR3. Trimming took 5 bases from V and 9 from J; bases not matched to a gene: 5.

The CDR3 DNA reads TGTGCCCGCGGGGAGCTAACTCCCTACGAGCAGTACGTC. It yields the protein CARGELTPYEQYV. The J gene is TRBJ2-7, the V gene TRBV21-1; the tabulated D call, TRBD2, remains unverified against the DNA. TRBV21-1 is termed a pseudogene. The CDR3 extends over 13 amino acids.

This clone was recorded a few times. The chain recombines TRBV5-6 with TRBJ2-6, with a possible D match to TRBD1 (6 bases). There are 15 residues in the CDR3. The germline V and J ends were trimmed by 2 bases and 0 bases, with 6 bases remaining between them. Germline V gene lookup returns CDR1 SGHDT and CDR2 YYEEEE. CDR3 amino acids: CASSFRGSGANVLTF. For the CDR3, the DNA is TGTGCCAGCAGCTTCAGGGGCTCTGGGGCCAACGTCCTGACTTTC.

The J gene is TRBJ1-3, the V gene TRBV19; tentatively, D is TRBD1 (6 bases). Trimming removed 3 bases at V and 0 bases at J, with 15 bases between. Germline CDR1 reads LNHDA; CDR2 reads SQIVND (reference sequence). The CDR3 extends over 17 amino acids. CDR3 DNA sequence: TGTGCCAGTAGTATCCCCAGGGGTCCCTTCTCTGGAAACACCATATATTTT. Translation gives CASSIPRGPFSGNTIYF.

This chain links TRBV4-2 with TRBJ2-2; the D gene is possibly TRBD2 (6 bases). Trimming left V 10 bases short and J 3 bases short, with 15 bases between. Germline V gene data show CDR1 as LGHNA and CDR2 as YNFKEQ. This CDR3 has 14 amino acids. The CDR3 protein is CATHPGGDTGELFF. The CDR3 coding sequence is TGTGCCACCCATCCCGGGGGTGACACCGGGGAGCTGTTTTTT.

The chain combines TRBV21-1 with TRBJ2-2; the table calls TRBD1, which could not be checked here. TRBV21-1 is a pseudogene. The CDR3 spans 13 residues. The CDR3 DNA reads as TGTGCCAACCTCACAGGGAGTGGCGGGGAGCTGTTTTTT. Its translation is CANLTGSGGELFF.

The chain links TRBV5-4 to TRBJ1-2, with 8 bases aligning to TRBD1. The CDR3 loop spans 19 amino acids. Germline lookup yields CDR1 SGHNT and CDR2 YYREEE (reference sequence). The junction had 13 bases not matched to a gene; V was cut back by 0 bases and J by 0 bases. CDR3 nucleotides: TGTGCCAGCAGCTTGGCCGGACTCGGCAGGGGGCTGCCTAACTATGGCTACACCTTC. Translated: CASSLAGLGRGLPNYGYTF. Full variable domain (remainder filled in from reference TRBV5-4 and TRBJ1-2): ETGVTQSPTHLIKTRGQQVTLRCSSQSGHNTVSWYQQALGQGPQFIFQYYREEENGRGNFPPRFSGLQFPNYSSELNVNALELDDSALYLCASSLAGLGRGLPNYGYTFGSGTRLTVV.

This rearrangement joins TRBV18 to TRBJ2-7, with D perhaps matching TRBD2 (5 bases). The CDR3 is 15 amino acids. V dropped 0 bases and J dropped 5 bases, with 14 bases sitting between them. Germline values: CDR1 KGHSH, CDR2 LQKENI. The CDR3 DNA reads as TGTGCCAGCTCACCACCAAACAGAGGGAGCGACGAGCAGTACTTC. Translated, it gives CASSPPNRGSDEQYF.

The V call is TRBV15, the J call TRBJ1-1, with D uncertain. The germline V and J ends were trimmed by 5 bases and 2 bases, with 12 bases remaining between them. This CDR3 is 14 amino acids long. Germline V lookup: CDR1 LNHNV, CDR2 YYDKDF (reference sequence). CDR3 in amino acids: CATSFGSGNTEAFF. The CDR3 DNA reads TGTGCCACCAGCTTCGGATCGGGAAACACTGAAGCTTTCTTT.

This CDR3 reads CASSPRDRSSYNSPLHF. CDR3 sequence (DNA): TGTGCCAGCTCACCACGGGACAGAAGCTCCTATAATTCACCCCTCCACTTT. V usage is TRBV18 and J usage is TRBJ1-6; 7 nucleotides match TRBD1. V was pared by 1 base and J by 0 bases, with 3 bases of the junction left unmatched. CDR1 and CDR2 (germline): KGHSH, LQKENI. The CDR3 length is 17 residues.

The CDR3 DNA reads TGTGCCAGTAACCTAGACAGGGCCGGCAGCAATCAGCCCCAGCATTTT. As protein: CASNLDRAGSNQPQHF. This chain connects TRBV19 to TRBJ1-5, with 7 bases identical to TRBD1. From germline, CDR1 is LNHDA and CDR2 SQIVND (reference sequence). CDR3 size: 16 residues. With 7 bases clipped from V and 1 base from J, the junction kept 10 bases outside the gene matches.

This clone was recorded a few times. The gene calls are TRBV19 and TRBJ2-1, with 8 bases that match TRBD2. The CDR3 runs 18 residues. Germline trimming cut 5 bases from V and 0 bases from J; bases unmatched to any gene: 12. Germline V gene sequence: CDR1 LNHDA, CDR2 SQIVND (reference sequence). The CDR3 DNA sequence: TGTGCCAGTAGTCGCCGTAGCGGGACCTTCAGCTCCTACAATGAGCAGTTCTTC. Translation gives CASSRRSGTFSSYNEQFF.

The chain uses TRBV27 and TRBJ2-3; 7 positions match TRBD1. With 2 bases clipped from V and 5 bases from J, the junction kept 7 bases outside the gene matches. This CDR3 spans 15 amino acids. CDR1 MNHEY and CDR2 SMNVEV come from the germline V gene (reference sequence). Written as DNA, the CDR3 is TGTGCCAGCAGTTTACAAGGGGGCCTCATAGATACGCAGTATTTT. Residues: CASSLQGGLIDTQYF.

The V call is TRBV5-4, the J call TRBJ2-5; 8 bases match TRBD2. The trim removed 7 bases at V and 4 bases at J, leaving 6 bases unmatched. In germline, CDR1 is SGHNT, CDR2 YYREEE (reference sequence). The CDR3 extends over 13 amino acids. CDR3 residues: CASRAGGRETQYF. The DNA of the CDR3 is TGTGCCAGCCGGGCGGGGGGAAGAGAGACCCAGTACTTC.

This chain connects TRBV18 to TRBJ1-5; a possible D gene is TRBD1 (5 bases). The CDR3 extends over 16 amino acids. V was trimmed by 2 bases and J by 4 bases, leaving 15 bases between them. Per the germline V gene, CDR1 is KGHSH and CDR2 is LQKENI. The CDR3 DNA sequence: TGTGCCAGCTCACCAACTCCAGGGTTAGCAAATCAGCCCCAGCATTTT. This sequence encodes CASSPTPGLANQPQHF.

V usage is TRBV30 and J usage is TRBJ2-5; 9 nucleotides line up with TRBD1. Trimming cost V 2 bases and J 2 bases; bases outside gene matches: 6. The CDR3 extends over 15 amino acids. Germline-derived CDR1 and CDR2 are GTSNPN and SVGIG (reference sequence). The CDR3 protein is CAWSTGTGPQETQYF. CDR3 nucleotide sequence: TGTGCCTGGAGTACCGGGACAGGGCCGCAAGAGACCCAGTACTTC.

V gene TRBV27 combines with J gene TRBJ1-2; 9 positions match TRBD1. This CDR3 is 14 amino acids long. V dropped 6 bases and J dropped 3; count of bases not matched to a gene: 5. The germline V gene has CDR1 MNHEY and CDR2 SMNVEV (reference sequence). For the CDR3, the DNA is TGTGCCAGCAGACGGGACAGGGATTACTATGGCTACACCTTC. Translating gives CASRRDRDYYGYTF.

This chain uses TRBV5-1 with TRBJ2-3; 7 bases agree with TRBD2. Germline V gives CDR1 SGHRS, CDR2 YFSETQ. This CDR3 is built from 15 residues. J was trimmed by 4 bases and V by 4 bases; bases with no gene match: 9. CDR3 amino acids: CASSASGQVADTQYF. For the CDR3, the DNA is TGCGCCAGCAGCGCTAGCGGCCAAGTCGCAGATACGCAGTATTTT.

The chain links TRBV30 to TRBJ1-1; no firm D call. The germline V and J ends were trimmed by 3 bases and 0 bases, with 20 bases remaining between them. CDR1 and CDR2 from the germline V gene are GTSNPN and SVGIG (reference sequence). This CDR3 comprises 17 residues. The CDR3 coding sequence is TGTGCCTGGAGGGACTATAAGCGTAGAAACATGAACACTGAAGCTTTCTTT. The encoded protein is CAWRDYKRRNMNTEAFF. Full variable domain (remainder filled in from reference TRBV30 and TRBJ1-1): SQTIHQWPATLVQPVGSPLSLECTVEGTSNPNLYWYRQAAGRGLQLLFYSVGIGQISSEVPQNLSASRPQDRQFILSSKKLLLSDSGFYLCAWRDYKRRNMNTEAFFGQGTRLTVV.

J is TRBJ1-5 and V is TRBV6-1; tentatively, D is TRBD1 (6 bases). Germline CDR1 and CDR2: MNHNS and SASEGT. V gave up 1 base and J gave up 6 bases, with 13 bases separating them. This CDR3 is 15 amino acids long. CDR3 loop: CASSEGTEGSQPQHF. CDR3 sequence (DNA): TGTGCCAGCAGTGAAGGGACAGAGGGAAGTCAGCCCCAGCATTTT.

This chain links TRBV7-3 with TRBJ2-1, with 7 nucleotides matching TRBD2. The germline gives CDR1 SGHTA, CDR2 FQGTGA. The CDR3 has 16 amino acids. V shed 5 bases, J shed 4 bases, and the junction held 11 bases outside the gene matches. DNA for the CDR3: TGTGCCAGCAGCCCACAGAGCGGGGATCATTACAATGAGCAGTTCTTC. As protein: CASSPQSGDHYNEQFF.